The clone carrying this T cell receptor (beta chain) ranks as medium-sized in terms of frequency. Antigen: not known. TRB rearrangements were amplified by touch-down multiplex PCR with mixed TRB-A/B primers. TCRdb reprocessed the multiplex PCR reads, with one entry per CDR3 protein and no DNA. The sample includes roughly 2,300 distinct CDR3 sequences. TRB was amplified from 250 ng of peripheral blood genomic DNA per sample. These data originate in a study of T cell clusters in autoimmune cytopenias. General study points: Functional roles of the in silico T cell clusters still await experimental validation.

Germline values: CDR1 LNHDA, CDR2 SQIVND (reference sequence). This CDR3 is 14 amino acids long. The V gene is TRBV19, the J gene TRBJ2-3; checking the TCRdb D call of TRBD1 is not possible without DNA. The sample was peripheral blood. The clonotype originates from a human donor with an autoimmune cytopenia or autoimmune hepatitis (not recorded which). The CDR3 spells CASSIGGNTDTQYF. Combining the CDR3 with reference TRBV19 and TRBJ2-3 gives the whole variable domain DGGITQSPKYLFRKEGQNVTLSCEQNLNHDAMYWYRQDPGQGLRLIYYSQIVNDFQKGDIAEGYSVSREKKESFPLTVTSAQKNPTAFYLCASSIGGNTDTQYFGPGTRLTVL.